Listed below are T cell receptor beta chains from one sample, sequenced in a study of cytomegalovirus exposure and HLA in healthy donors. Generated by immunoSEQ multiplex PCR, the TCRdb table keeps only in-frame clones and is missing some. Among fewer than 200,000 clones listed, around nine tenths were seen once. Sequences were obtained from PBMCs. The source of these receptors is a young man in good health and CMV-seropositive. Both conserved end residues are part of each CDR3. A D gene is named only where the DNA matches it firmly. Not every row has a clone size; where given, it reads once, few, many or a size class.

d_gene,j_gene,v_gene,abundance,CDR3aa,CDR3nt
NA,TRBJ1-2,TRBV13,NA,CASSPSFATGYGYTF,TGTGCCAGCAGCCCGTCTTTCGCTACGGGCTATGGCTACACCTTC
TRBD1,TRBJ1-1,TRBV7-2,NA,CASSPRQGGTEAFF,TGTGCCAGCAGCCCCCGACAGGGGGGCACTGAAGCTTTCTTT
TRBD2,TRBJ2-2,TRBV5-1,NA,CASRGAGGVTGELFF,TGCGCCAGCAGAGGCGCGGGGGGTGTAACCGGGGAGCTGTTTTTT
NA,TRBJ2-1,TRBV19,NA,CASSIAVADNEQFF,TGTGCCAGTAGTATAGCGGTGGCGGATAATGAGCAGTTCTTC
TRBD1,TRBJ1-1,TRBV25-1,NA,CASSGGFIRNTEAFF,TGTGCCAGCTCAGGGGGCTTTATCCGGAACACTGAAGCTTTCTTT
NA,TRBJ1-2,TRBV19,NA,CASSIDLGTGADYGYTF,TGTGCCAGTAGTATAGATCTGGGAACAGGCGCGGACTATGGCTACACCTTC
NA,TRBJ1-5,TRBV27,NA,CASSLGGDFNQPQHF,TGTGCCAGCAGTTTAGGAGGGGACTTCAATCAGCCCCAGCATTTT
NA,TRBJ2-2,TRBV11-1,NA,CASRPHRDRPNTGELFF,TGTGCCAGCAGACCACACAGGGATCGGCCGAACACCGGGGAGCTGTTTTTT
NA,TRBJ2-2,TRBV18,NA,CASSPAGQLFF,TGTGCCAGCTCACCCGCGGGGCAGCTGTTTTTT
NA,TRBJ2-7,TRBV11-2,NA,CASSLEGRGSYEQYF,TGTGCCAGCAGCTTAGAGGGCAGGGGCTCCTACGAGCAGTACTTC
NA,TRBJ1-4,TRBV6-6,NA,CASSYSPAIRGEKLFF,TGTGCCAGCAGTTACAGTCCAGCGATTAGGGGTGAAAAACTGTTTTTT
NA,TRBJ1-1,TRBV7-5,NA,CARSPGPYTEAFF,TGTGCCAGAAGCCCAGGCCCCTACACTGAAGCTTTCTTT
NA,TRBJ1-4,TRBV23-1,NA,CASSQILAANEKLFF,TGCGCCAGCAGTCAAATCCTGGCAGCTAATGAAAAACTGTTTTTT
TRBD2,TRBJ2-7,TRBV19,NA,CASSRAGGEQYF,TGTGCCAGTAGTAGGGCGGGGGGCGAGCAGTACTTC
NA,TRBJ1-2,TRBV9,NA,CASRRSLNYGYTF,TGTGCCAGCAGGCGGTCTTTGAACTATGGCTACACCTTC
NA,TRBJ1-1,TRBV27,NA,CASSLGGSTEAFF,TGTGCCAGCAGTTTAGGGGGGAGCACTGAAGCTTTCTTT
NA,TRBJ2-1,TRBV9,NA,CASSVEGQSYNEQFF,TGTGCCAGCAGCGTAGAAGGACAATCCTACAATGAGCAGTTCTTC
TRBD1,TRBJ2-1,TRBV5-1,NA,CASSLAGTENEQFF,TGCGCCAGCAGCTTGGCCGGGACAGAGAATGAGCAGTTCTTC
NA,TRBJ2-1,TRBV18,NA,CASSLLTGGAYNEQFF,TGTGCCAGCTCACTACTGACAGGAGGAGCCTACAATGAGCAGTTCTTC
TRBD2,TRBJ2-3,TRBV5-1,NA,CASSLVGSGATDTQYF,TGCGCCAGCAGCTTGGTGGGTAGCGGGGCCACAGATACGCAGTATTTT
TRBD1,TRBJ1-5,TRBV5-4,NA,CAPYGTGFNQPQHF,TGTGCACCGTACGGGACAGGGTTCAATCAGCCCCAGCATTTT
NA,TRBJ2-7,TRBV27,NA,CASSSRAKAAQAAANEQYF,TGTGCCAGCAGTTCCCGGGCCAAAGCGGCTCAAGCGGCAGCAAACGAGCAGTACTTC
TRBD2,TRBJ2-7,TRBV2,NA,CASSGRGVLYEQYF,TGTGCCAGCAGTGGCCGGGGGGTCCTCTACGAGCAGTACTTC
TRBD2,TRBJ2-1,TRBV6-6,NA,CASSYSRGDNEQFF,TGTGCCAGCAGTTACTCTCGGGGGGACAATGAGCAGTTCTTC
NA,TRBJ2-2,TRBV13,once,CASSPPNREGTGELFF,TGTGCCAGCAGCCCACCTAACAGGGAGGGTACCGGGGAGCTGTTTTTT
TRBD2,TRBJ2-7,TRBV9,NA,CASSSQLAGVSEQYF,TGTGCCAGCAGCTCCCAACTAGCGGGAGTCTCGGAGCAGTACTTC
NA,TRBJ2-7,TRBV9,NA,CASSLGTSSYEQYF,TGTGCCAGCAGCTTAGGGACTTCCTCCTACGAGCAGTACTTC
NA,TRBJ2-7,TRBV27,few,CASRHYSYEQYF,TGTGCCAGCAGACACTACTCCTACGAGCAGTACTTC
NA,TRBJ1-5,TRBV7-2,once,CASSLMAFSNQPQHF,TGTGCCAGCAGCTTAATGGCCTTCTCGAATCAGCCCCAGCATTTT
TRBD1,TRBJ2-1,TRBV10-3,NA,CAISRSGTGSYNEQFF,TGTGCCATCAGTCGGAGCGGGACAGGGTCCTACAATGAGCAGTTCTTC